The next 20 T cell receptor beta chains were all read from a single sample in a study of shared clonotypes between healthy human individuals. This table comes from immunoSEQ multiplex PCR, and its TCRdb copy is limited to in-frame clones, with some not included. The table has roughly 720,000 clones, 90% seen once. Sample: memory CD8+ T cells from PBMCs. Described subset: CD45RO+ cells pooled with CCR7-negative TemRA cells. The receptor source for this set is a man aged 18 to 35 in good health. Some clones in this sample may be carry-over from other donors' samples.

The chain uses TRBV25-1 and TRBJ2-1; tentatively, D is TRBD1 (5 bases). The germline CDR1 and CDR2 sequences are MGHDK and SYGVNS. The V gene lost 5 bases and the J gene lost 0 bases, with 14 bases spanning the gap. The CDR3 is made up of 16 amino acids. CDR3 in DNA: TGTGCCAGCAGTCCTACAGGATTTAGCTCCTACAATGAGCAGTTCTTC. Translated: CASSPTGFSSYNEQFF. The whole variable domain, filled in from reference TRBV25-1 and TRBJ2-1, reads EADIYQTPRYLVIGTGKKITLECSQTMGHDKMYWYQQDPGMELHLIHYSYGVNSTEKGDLSSESTVSRIRTEHFPLTLESARPSHTSQYLCASSPTGFSSYNEQFFGPGTRLTVL.

This rearrangement joins TRBV7-9 to TRBJ2-5; 10 nucleotides align to TRBD2. V shed 5 bases and J 4 bases; nucleotides not matched to a gene: 10. The germline V gene encodes CDR1 SEHNR and CDR2 FQNEAQ (reference sequence). The CDR3 length is 16 residues. The chain's CDR3 is CASSPTPVAGGETQYF. CDR3 nucleotide sequence: TGTGCCAGCAGCCCTACCCCCGTAGCGGGAGGAGAGACCCAGTACTTC.

The chain employs TRBV4-1 and TRBJ1-4; no firm D call. This CDR3 region has 15 residues. The V gene's germline CDR1 is MGHRA and CDR2 YSYEKL. V was clipped by 3 bases and J by 6 bases, with 14 bases between them. CDR3 sequence: CASSHLIPSYEKLFF. Written as DNA, the CDR3 is TGCGCCAGCAGCCACCTAATCCCGAGCTATGAAAAACTGTTTTTT.

On this clone itself: In the same sample, other DNA sequences code for this CDR3. The V and J genes are TRBV19 and TRBJ2-1, with a weak D call TRBD2 (5 bases). V was clipped by 3 bases and J by 0 bases, with 9 bases between them. Per germline, CDR1 LNHDA and CDR2 SQIVND (reference sequence). The CDR3 has 15 amino acids. The chain's CDR3 is CASSIAGVSYNEQFF. The DNA of the CDR3 is TGTGCCAGTAGTATTGCCGGGGTCTCCTACAATGAGCAGTTCTTC.

The chain is built from TRBV7-8 and TRBJ1-2; maybe TRBD1 (6 bases). Germline V gives CDR1 SGHVS, CDR2 FQNEAQ. This CDR3 contains 14 residues. V was clipped by 5 bases and J by 0 bases, with 10 bases between them. In DNA, the CDR3 is TGTGCCAGCAGCCCTCGGACAGCTAACTATGGCTACACCTTC. This translates into CASSPRTANYGYTF.

The chain uses TRBV30 and TRBJ2-3, with TRBD2 matching 7 bases. The CDR3 loop spans 16 amino acids. Trimming cost V 4 bases and J 0 bases; bases outside gene matches: 10. Germline V gives CDR1 GTSNPN, CDR2 SVGIG (reference sequence). The CDR3 region is CAWTPGGPASTDTQYF. The CDR3 DNA sequence: TGTGCCTGGACCCCGGGGGGACCCGCTAGCACAGATACGCAGTATTTT.

Here the CDR3 DNA reads TGTGCCAGCAGTTCGCATCAAAACAGGAACACTGAAGCTTTCTTT. Residues: CASSSHQNRNTEAFF. The chain has TRBV28 and TRBJ1-1; no clear D. CDR3 length: 15 residues. V lost 4 bases and J lost 1, with 13 bases in between. Germline V gene sequence: CDR1 MDHEN, CDR2 SYDVKM. Full variable domain (rest looked up from reference TRBV28 and TRBJ1-1): DVKVTQSSRYLVKRTGEKVFLECVQDMDHENMFWYRQDPGLGLRLIYFSYDVKMKEKGDIPEGYSVSREKKERFSLILESASTNQTSMYLCASSSHQNRNTEAFFGQGTRLTVV.

The rearrangement uses TRBV10-1 and TRBJ2-1; D not resolved. This CDR3 contains 16 residues. Trimming removed 4 bases at V and 2 bases at J, with 15 bases between. Germline CDR1 reads WNHNN; CDR2 reads SYGVQD (reference sequence). The CDR3 DNA reads as TGCGCCAGCAGTGGTTCGGTGATAACTCCCTACAATGAGCAGTTCTTC. It codes for CASSGSVITPYNEQFF.

The rearrangement uses TRBV10-1 and TRBJ1-5; no clear D gene. Germline loops: CDR1 WNHNN, CDR2 SYGVQD (reference sequence). Trimming removed 5 bases from V and 3 bases from J, with 17 bases in between. This CDR3 contains 16 residues. The CDR3 spells CASSPDGPWANQPQHF. Here the CDR3 DNA reads TGCGCCAGCAGTCCAGACGGACCATGGGCCAATCAGCCCCAGCATTTT.

This sequence joins TRBV12-5 and TRBJ2-5; TRBD1 might be the D (6 bases). Trimming cost V 1 base and J 1 base, with 10 bases left between them. Per germline, CDR1 LGHNT and CDR2 FRNRAP. CDR3 size: 15 residues. CDR3 bases: TGTGCTAGTGGTTTGGGAAACAGGGTCCAAGAGACCCAGTACTTC. Amino acid sequence: CASGLGNRVQETQYF.

This chain connects TRBV6-5 to TRBJ2-7; D is undetermined. Deletions cut 2 bases from V and 3 bases from J, with 8 bases between. In germline, CDR1 is MNHEY, CDR2 SVGAGI. The CDR3 covers 13 residues. DNA for the CDR3: TGTGCCAGCAGTTACGAGACCAGCTACGAGCAGTACTTC. Translating it yields CASSYETSYEQYF.

The chain has TRBV30 and TRBJ2-7; tentatively, D is TRBD1 (5 bases). The CDR3 is 13 residues long. The V end lost 3 bases, the J end lost 2 bases, and 11 bases lay between the germline ends. Germline CDR1 is GTSNPN and CDR2 is SVGIG (reference sequence). CDR3 sequence (DNA): TGTGCCTGGAGCGTGACAGATCCCTACGAGCAGTACTTC. As protein: CAWSVTDPYEQYF. The full variable domain, in which reference TRBV30 and TRBJ2-7 provide the parts outside the CDR3, is SQTIHQWPATLVQPVGSPLSLECTVEGTSNPNLYWYRQAAGRGLQLLFYSVGIGQISSEVPQNLSASRPQDRQFILSSKKLLLSDSGFYLCAWSVTDPYEQYFGPGTRLTVT.

This CDR3 reads CASSVGGISGDEQYF. The CDR3 DNA reads as TGTGCCAGCAGCGTTGGTGGGATTTCTGGGGACGAGCAGTACTTC. V is TRBV9 and J is TRBJ2-7; D is undetermined. This CDR3 is built from 15 residues. Germline CDR1 SGDLS, CDR2 YYNGEE. Trimming took 2 bases from V and 5 from J, leaving 17 bases between them.

The chain links TRBV30 to TRBJ1-5; tentative D call: TRBD1 (5 bases). With 3 bases removed from V and 1 base from J, the gap between germline ends came to 19 bases. Per germline, CDR1 GTSNPN and CDR2 SVGIG (reference sequence). This CDR3 contains 17 residues. The CDR3 sequence is CAWRNQKGIGSNQPQHF. DNA of the CDR3: TGTGCCTGGAGAAATCAGAAGGGGATTGGGAGCAATCAGCCCCAGCATTTT.

CDR3 coding DNA: TGTGCCAGCAGTTTCCATCCGGCTCAAGAGACCCAGTACTTC. Its protein product is CASSFHPAQETQYF. The V and J genes are TRBV28 and TRBJ2-5; D gene unclear. CDR1 MDHEN and CDR2 SYDVKM come from the germline V gene. The CDR3 runs to 14 residues. Trimming removed 3 bases from V and 2 bases from J, with 10 bases in between. The entire variable domain, with the rest obtained from reference TRBV28 and TRBJ2-5, is as follows: DVKVTQSSRYLVKRTGEKVFLECVQDMDHENMFWYRQDPGLGLRLIYFSYDVKMKEKGDIPEGYSVSREKKERFSLILESASTNQTSMYLCASSFHPAQETQYFGPGTRLLVL.

The chain employs TRBV2 and TRBJ2-7, with D maybe TRBD1 (6 bases). Germline-derived CDR1 and CDR2 are SNHLY and FYNNEI. The V gene lost 10 bases and the J gene lost 5 bases, with 18 bases spanning the gap. The CDR3 consists of 13 residues. The CDR3 here is CATEAGARNEQYF. CDR3 in DNA: TGTGCCACGGAGGCAGGGGCGCGAAACGAGCAGTACTTC.

The chain recombines TRBV10-2 with TRBJ2-1; D is undetermined. This CDR3 region has 13 residues. Trimming removed 7 bases at V and 3 bases at J, with 10 bases between. The germline V gene encodes CDR1 WSHSY and CDR2 SAAADI. In DNA form, the CDR3 reads TGCGCCAGCATGATTTGGGGCTACAATGAGCAGTTCTTC. Encoded protein: CASMIWGYNEQFF.

The chain is built from TRBV6-5 and TRBJ2-2; D may be TRBD2 (5 bases). Germline assignment: CDR1 MNHEY and CDR2 SVGAGI. CDR3 length: 14 amino acids. V gave up 4 bases and J gave up 7 bases, with 13 bases separating them. CDR3 amino acids: CASSFLALGGELFF. CDR3 nucleotide sequence: TGTGCCAGCAGTTTTCTAGCTCTGGGCGGGGAGCTGTTTTTT.

This chain connects TRBV7-9 to TRBJ1-4; 8 nucleotides align to TRBD1. The CDR3 has 17 amino acids. Germline V CDR1 and CDR2: SEHNR, FQNEAQ (reference sequence). V shed 0 bases, J shed 3 bases, and the junction held 6 bases outside the gene matches. The CDR3 region has the DNA TGTGCCAGCAGCTTAGCCGGGACAGGCTCCCCTAATGAAAAACTGTTTTTT. This codes for CASSLAGTGSPNEKLFF.

V is TRBV5-8 and J is TRBJ1-5; TRBD1 might be the D (5 bases). Trimming removed 0 bases at V and 5 bases at J, with 12 bases between. Germline V gene sequence: CDR1 SGHTS, CDR2 YDEGEE. The CDR3 consists of 15 residues. CDR3 DNA sequence: TGTGCCAGCAGCTTGGTGGGCAGGGTGGATCAGCCCCAGCATTTT. It is translated as CASSLVGRVDQPQHF. Together with reference TRBV5-8 and TRBJ1-5, the CDR3 gives the full variable domain: EAGVTQSPTHLIKTRGQQATLRCSPISGHTSVYWYQQALGLGLQFLLWYDEGEERNRGNFPPRFSGRQFPNYSSELNVNALELEDSALYLCASSLVGRVDQPQHFGDGTRLSIL.